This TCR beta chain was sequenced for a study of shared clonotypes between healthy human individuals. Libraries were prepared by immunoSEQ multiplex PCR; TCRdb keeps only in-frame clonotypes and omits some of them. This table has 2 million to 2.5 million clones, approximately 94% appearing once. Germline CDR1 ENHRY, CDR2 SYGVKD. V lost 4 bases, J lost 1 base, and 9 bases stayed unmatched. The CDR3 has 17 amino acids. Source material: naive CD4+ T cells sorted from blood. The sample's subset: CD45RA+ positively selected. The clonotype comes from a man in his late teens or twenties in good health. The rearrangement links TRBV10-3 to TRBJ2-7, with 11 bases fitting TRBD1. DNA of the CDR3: TGTGCCATCAGTGTGGGGACAGGGGGGTACCTTTCCTACGAGCAGTACTTC. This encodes CAISVGTGGYLSYEQYF.